The source of this T cell receptor (beta chain) is a study of blood T cells in healthy people across ages. Combining a sample-barcoded 5' primer with a J-beta primer mix, a second PCR ran for roughly 6 to 11 cycles. Through a template-switch adaptor with 12 random nucleotides, each cDNA molecule received a tag. MiXCR was run by TCRdb on the 5' RACE reads, yielding one entry per CDR3 protein. The sample records about 1.8 million distinct CDR3 sequences, roughly 52% being singletons. The sample taken for sequencing was blood. The receptor was isolated from a woman in her forties in good health.

The CDR3 DNA sequence: TGTGCCAGCAGCCCCCCCGGGGGGGGGGTTTCTTACGAGCAGTACTTC. It specifies CASSPPGGGVSYEQYF. The V call is TRBV9, the J call TRBJ2-5; TRBD2 aligns across 8 bases. The J call could be wrong; TRBJ2-7 is a better fit for the DNA end. Germline CDR1 SGDLS, CDR2 YYNGEE. This CDR3 comprises 16 residues.